The rows below give T cell receptor beta chains drawn from one sample of a study of CXCR3-negative and CXCR3-positive naive CD8 T cells. Following a re-call of the 5' RACE reads, TCRdb has one entry per CDR3 protein and lacks DNA. This table holds around 96,000 distinct CDR3 sequences. Sequenced: naive CXCR3- CD8+ T cells from blood. The source is a human donor in good health. Some clones in this sample may be carry-over from other donors' samples. Each CDR3 is given with its conserved first and last residue.

V gene	J gene	CDR3 protein
TRBV7-8	TRBJ2-5	CASSLLGDGGRQETQYF
TRBV4-1	TRBJ2-1	CASRLTSGSSYNEQFF
TRBV21-1	TRBJ2-1	CASVADYNEQFF
TRBV7-9	TRBJ2-7	CASSSSSGGEDYEQYF
TRBV29-1	TRBJ2-1	CSVVGLAGSYEQFF
TRBV29-1	TRBJ2-1	CSAKREGRNEQFF
TRBV27	TRBJ1-1	CASSFFGTMNTEAFF
TRBV27	TRBJ2-3	CASRSGISDTQYF
TRBV29-1	TRBJ2-5	CSVEGQEETQYF
TRBV6-6	TRBJ2-3	CASTHSPDTQYF
TRBV4-2	TRBJ2-1	CTSTQDLETTSYNEQFF
TRBV5-1	TRBJ2-2	CASSFWTGGLTGELFF
TRBV7-6	TRBJ2-1	CASSLGIAGEAYNEQFF
TRBV19	TRBJ2-5	CASSSRLASQETQYF
TRBV21-1	TRBJ1-6	CASSQDRVSYNSPLHF
TRBV4-3	TRBJ2-6	CASSQDVSSGANVLTF
TRBV29-1	TRBJ2-2	CSVIDRGFTGELFF
TRBV29-1	TRBJ2-1	CSVEGLGGGISGKSSYNEQFF
TRBV5-5	TRBJ2-1	CASSLDRTTPYNEQFF
TRBV6-2/TRBV6-3	TRBJ2-1	CASRTNNEQFF
TRBV29-1	TRBJ2-1	CSVNLQGGNEQFF
TRBV11-2	TRBJ1-4	CASSQWGGLEKLFF
TRBV7-6	TRBJ1-3	CASSYGIGESGNTIYF
TRBV7-9	TRBJ2-7	CASSLLNYEQYF